The present T cell receptor (beta chain) was sequenced within a study of T cell repertoires in cytomegalovirus infection. Looking at the study overall: The authors used CMV epitopes that were HLA-C-restricted (recently identified) and HLA-B-restricted (well studied). From public TCR beta signatures came an indication of both CMV infection and matching HLA type.

MiXCR, run by TCRdb on the reads, gives a single entry per CDR3 protein. The sample has about 110,000 distinct CDR3 sequences, over 30% seen once; the top ten hold 41%. This clonotype was recorded a few times. Its antigen is still unknown. The V gene's germline CDR1 is MNHNS and CDR2 SASEGT. J lost 6 bases, V lost 6 bases, and 8 bases had no gene match. The CDR3 runs 13 residues. General study findings and limits: In two of eight donors, the top clonotype was HLA-C-restricted CMV-specific. CMV carriers having the relevant HLA were flagged by cumulative public TCR beta family frequency.

This TCR derives from a human donor in good health (CMV status not recorded). Some clones in this sample may be carry-over from other donors' samples. The source was CD8+ T cells from cultured PBMCs, collected from culture after CMV antigen stimulation. The V call is TRBV6-1, the J call TRBJ2-7; 7 bases line up with TRBD2. Here the CDR3 reads CASRLLTSAEQYF. The CDR3 coding sequence is TGTGCCAGCAGGCTACTTACTAGCGCCGAGCAGTACTTC.